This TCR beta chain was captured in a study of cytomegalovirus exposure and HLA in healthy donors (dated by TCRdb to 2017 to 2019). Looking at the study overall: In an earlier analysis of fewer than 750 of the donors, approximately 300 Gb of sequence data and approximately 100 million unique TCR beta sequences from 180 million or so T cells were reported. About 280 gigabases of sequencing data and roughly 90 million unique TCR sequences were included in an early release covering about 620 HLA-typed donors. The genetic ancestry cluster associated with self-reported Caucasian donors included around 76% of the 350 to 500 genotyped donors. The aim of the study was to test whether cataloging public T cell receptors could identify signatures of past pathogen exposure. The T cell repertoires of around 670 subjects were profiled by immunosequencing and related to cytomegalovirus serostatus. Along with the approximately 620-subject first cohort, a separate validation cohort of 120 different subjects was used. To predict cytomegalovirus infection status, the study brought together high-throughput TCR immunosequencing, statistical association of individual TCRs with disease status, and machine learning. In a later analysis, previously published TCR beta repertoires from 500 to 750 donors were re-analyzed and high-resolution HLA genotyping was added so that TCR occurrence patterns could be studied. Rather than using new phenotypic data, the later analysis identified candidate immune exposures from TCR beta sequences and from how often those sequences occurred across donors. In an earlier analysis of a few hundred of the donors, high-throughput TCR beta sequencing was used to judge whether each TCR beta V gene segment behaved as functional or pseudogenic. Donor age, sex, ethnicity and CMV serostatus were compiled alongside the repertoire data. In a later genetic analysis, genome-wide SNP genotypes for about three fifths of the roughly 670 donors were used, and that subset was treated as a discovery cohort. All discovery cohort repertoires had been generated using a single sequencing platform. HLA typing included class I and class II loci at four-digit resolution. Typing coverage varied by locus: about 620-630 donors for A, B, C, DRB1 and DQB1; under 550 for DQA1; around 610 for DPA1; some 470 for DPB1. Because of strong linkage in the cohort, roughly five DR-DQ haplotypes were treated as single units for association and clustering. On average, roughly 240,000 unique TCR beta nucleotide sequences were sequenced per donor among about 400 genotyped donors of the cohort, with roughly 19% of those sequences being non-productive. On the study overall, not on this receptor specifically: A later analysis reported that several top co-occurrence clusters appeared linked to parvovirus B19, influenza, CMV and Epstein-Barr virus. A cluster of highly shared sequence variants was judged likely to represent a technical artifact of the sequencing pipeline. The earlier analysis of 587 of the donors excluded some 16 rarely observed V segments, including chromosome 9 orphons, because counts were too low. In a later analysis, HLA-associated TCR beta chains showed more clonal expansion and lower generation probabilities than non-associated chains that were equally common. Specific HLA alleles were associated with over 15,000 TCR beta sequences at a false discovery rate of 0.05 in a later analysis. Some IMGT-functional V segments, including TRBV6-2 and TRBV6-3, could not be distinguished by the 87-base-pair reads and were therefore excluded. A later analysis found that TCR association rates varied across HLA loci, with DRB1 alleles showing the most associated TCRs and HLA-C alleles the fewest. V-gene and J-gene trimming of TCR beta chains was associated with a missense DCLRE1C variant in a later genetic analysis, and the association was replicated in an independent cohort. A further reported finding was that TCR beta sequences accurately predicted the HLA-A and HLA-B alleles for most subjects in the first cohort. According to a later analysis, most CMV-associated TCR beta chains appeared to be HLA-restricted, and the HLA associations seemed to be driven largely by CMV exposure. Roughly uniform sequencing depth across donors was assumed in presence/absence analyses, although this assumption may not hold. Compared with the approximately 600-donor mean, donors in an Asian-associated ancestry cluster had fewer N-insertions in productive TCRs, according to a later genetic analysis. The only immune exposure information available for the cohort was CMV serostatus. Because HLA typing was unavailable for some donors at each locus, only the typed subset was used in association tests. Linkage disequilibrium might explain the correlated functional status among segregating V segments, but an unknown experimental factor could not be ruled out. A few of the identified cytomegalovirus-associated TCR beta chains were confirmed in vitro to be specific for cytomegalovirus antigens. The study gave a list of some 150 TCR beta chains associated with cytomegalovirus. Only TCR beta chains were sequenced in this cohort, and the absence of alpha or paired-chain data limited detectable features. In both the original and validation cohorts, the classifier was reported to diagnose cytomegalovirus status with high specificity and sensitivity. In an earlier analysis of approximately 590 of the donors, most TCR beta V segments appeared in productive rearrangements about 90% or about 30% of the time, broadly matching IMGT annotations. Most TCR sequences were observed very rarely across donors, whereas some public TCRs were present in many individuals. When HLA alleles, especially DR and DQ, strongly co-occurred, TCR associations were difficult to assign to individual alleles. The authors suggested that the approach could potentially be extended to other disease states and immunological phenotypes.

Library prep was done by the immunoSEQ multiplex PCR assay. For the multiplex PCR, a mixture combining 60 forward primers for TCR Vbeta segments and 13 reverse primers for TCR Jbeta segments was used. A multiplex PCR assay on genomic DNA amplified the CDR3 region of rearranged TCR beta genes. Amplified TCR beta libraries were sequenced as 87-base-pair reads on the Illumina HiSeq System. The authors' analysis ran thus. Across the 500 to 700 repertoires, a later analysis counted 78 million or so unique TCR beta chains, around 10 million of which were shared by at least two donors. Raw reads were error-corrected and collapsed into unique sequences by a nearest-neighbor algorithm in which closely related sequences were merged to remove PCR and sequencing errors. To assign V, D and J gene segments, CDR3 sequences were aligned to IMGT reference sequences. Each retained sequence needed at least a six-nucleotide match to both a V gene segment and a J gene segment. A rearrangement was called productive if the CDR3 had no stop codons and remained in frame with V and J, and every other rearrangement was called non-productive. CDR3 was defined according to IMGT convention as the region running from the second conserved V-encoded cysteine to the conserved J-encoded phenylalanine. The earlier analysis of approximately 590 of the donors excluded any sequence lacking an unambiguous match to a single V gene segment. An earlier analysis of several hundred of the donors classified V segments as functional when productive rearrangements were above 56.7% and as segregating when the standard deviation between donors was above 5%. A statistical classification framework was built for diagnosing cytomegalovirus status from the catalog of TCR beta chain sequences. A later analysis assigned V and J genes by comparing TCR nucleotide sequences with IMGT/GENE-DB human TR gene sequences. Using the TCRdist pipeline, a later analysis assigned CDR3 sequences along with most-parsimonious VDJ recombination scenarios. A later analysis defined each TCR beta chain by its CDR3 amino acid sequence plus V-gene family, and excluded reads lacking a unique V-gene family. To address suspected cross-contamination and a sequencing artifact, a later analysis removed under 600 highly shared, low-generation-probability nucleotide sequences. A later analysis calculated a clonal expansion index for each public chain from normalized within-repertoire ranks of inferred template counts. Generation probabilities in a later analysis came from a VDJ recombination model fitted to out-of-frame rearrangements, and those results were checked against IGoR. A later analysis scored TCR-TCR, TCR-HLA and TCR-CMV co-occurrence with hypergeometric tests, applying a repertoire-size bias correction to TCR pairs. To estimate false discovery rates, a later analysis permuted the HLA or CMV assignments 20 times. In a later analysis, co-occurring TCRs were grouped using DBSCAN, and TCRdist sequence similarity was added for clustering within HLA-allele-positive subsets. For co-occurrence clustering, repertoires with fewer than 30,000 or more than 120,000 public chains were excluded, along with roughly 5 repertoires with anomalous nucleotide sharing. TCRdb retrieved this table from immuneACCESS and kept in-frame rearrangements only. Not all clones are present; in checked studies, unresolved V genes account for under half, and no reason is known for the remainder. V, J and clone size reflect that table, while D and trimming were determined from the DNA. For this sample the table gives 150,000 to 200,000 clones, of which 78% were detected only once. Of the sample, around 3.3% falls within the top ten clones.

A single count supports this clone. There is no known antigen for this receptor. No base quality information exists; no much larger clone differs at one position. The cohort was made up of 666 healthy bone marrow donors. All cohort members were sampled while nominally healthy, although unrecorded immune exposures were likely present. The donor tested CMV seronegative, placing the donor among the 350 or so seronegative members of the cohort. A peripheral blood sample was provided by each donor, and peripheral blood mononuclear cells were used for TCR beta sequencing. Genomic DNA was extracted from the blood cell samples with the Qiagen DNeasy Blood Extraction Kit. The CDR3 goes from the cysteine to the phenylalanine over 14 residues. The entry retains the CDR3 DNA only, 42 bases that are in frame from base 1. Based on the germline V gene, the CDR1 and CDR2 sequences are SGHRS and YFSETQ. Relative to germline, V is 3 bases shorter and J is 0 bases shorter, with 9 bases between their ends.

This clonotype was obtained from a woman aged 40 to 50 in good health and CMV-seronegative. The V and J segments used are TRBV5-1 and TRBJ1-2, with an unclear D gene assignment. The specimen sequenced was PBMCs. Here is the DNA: TGCGCCAGCAGCTATCGGTTCTCTAACTATGGCTACACCTTC. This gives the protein CASSYRFSNYGYTF.